This T cell receptor beta chain was identified in a study of blood T cell repertoires in COVID-19. Here immunoSEQ multiplex PCR was the method, and the copy in TCRdb shows in-frame clones only, minus some. The sample records roughly 200,000 clones, around 80% being singletons. Material: peripheral blood. This sequence originates from a woman aged 40 to 55 with COVID-19, enrolled during active disease.

CDR3 nucleotides: TGTGCCAGCAGTCCGGACTGGAATCAGCCCCAGCATTTT. Encoded protein: CASSPDWNQPQHF. V is TRBV2 and J is TRBJ1-5; the D is unclear. V lost 5 bases, J lost 4 bases, and 9 bases lay in between. This CDR3 is 13 amino acids long. Germline CDR1 reads SNHLY; CDR2 reads FYNNEI.